The 8 T cell receptor beta chains below were found in one sample sequenced in a study of control samples from healthy donors and cancer patients. TCRdb's copy holds only in-frame clones and misses some; the assay was immunoSEQ multiplex PCR. This sample has roughly 90,000 clones; roughly nine tenths occur once, and the top ten carry 9% to 10%. Sequenced: PBMCs. The receptors originated from a woman aged 45-65 years with colorectal cancer.

The genes are TRBV10-3 and TRBJ2-2; TRBD2 might be the D (7 bases). This CDR3 is built from 17 residues. V was clipped by 2 bases and J by 0 bases, with 13 bases between them. Germline loops: CDR1 ENHRY, CDR2 SYGVKD. CDR3 nucleotide sequence: TGTGCCATCAGTGAGCGGGGGGCCTATTCGAACACCGGGGAGCTGTTTTTT. It specifies CAISERGAYSNTGELFF.

The chain carries TRBV12-3 or TRBV12-4 and TRBJ2-1, with TRBD1 as a possible D gene (5 bases). The V gene lost 8 bases and the J gene lost 9 bases, with 14 bases spanning the gap. CDR3 size: 12 residues. The CDR3 loop is CASLNQGGEQFF. The DNA for the CDR3 is TGTGCCAGCCTCAATCAGGGTGGTGAGCAGTTCTTC.

The chain combines TRBV19 with TRBJ1-6; D unresolved. CDR3 size: 14 residues. Germline V lookup: CDR1 LNHDA, CDR2 SQIVND (reference sequence). Deletions cut 3 bases from V and 6 bases from J, with 9 bases between. CDR3 loop: CASSMRAANSPLHF. The CDR3 DNA reads TGTGCCAGTAGTATGCGGGCCGCTAATTCACCCCTCCACTTT.

This chain joins TRBV14 and TRBJ2-5; the D gene is possibly TRBD1 (6 bases). CDR1 SGHDN and CDR2 FVKESK come from the germline V gene. Trimming cost V 7 bases and J 1 base, with 16 bases left between them. This CDR3 spans 15 amino acids. CDR3 protein: CASTTWWDTQETQYF. In DNA form, the CDR3 reads TGTGCCAGCACTACCTGGTGGGACACCCAAGAGACCCAGTACTTC.

V gene TRBV12-1 combines with J gene TRBJ1-3. TRBV12-1 is classified as a pseudogene. The CDR3 contains 14 residues. In nucleotides, the CDR3 is TGTGCCAGCAGCAAGCCAACACCCGGAAACACCATATATTTT. It codes for CASSKPTPGNTIYF.

CDR3 in amino acids: CASKGSANTGELFF. The CDR3 nucleotides are TGTGCCAGCAAGGGCAGTGCGAACACCGGGGAGCTGTTTTTT. The V and J genes are TRBV7-8 and TRBJ2-2, with D unclear. Germline V gene lookup returns CDR1 SGHVS and CDR2 FQNEAQ. The CDR3 extends over 14 amino acids. With 7 bases removed from V and 0 bases from J, the gap between germline ends came to 9 bases.

V is TRBV7-8 and J is TRBJ1-6; TRBD1 might be the D (5 bases). Germline CDR1 SGHVS, CDR2 FQNEAQ. The CDR3 sequence is 15 residues long. Deletions cut 5 bases from V and 7 bases from J, with 15 bases between. In DNA, the CDR3 is TGTGCCAGCAGCCCGGCGGGGGAAGGGAATTCACCCCTCCACTTT. Translating it yields CASSPAGEGNSPLHF.

The chain carries TRBV19 and TRBJ2-5; 11 nucleotides match TRBD1. J gave up 5 bases and V 3 bases, and 2 bases lay outside the gene matches. The CDR3 has 14 residues. CDR1 LNHDA and CDR2 SQIVND come from the germline V gene (reference sequence). CDR3 in amino acids: CASSMGTGGETQYF. The DNA of the CDR3 is TGTGCCAGTAGTATGGGGACAGGGGGGGAGACCCAGTACTTC.